The source of this T cell receptor (beta chain) is a study of spatial heterogeneity in lung cancer. Background on the study: Just over 70 TRACERx patients with early, untreated non-small cell lung cancer donated samples. Follow-up PBMC samples were sequenced when available, at a median of approximately two years after resection. Every unique TCR and UMI combination, on average, appeared more than ten times in raw reads. Study results and limitations: TCRs found ubiquitously expanded in tumor appeared in blood more at resection than at follow-up.

In TCRdb, the 5' RACE reads were re-called with MiXCR into one record per CDR3 protein. The top ten hold approximately 17% of the sample, which has some 110,000 distinct CDR3 sequences, 10% to 15% seen once. Time point: blood at routine non-recurrence follow-up after resection. Whole RNA was taken from tumor, nontumor lung or frozen PBMC; it was then sequenced unsorted. CDR3 length equals 13 residues. The V segment lost 6 bases and the J segment 5 bases; nucleotides outside the gene matches: 4. CDR1 MDHEN and CDR2 SYDVKM come from the germline V gene. This clonotype was recorded many times. What it recognizes is unknown.

The V gene is TRBV28, the J gene TRBJ2-5, with 9 positions matching TRBD1. The input for sequencing was PBMCs, taken at follow-up. The receptor was derived from a male donor with early-stage non-small cell lung cancer. The CDR3 is CASRTGGWETQYF. CDR3 DNA sequence: TGTGCCAGCAGAACAGGGGGCTGGGAGACCCAGTACTTC.